The present entry profiles one T cell receptor (beta chain) with its context. The antigen remains unidentified. Attachment of unique molecular identifiers was made to individual cDNA molecules. TCRdb reprocessed the 5' RACE reads via MiXCR and lists one record per CDR3 protein. The table shows about 76,000 distinct CDR3 sequences, with about 14% occurring only once. The sample comes from a study of early T cells in non-severe SARS-CoV-2 infection. Losses at the gene ends were 2 bases for V and 4 bases for J; bases not matched to a gene: 13. The CDR3 loop spans 18 amino acids. Per germline, CDR1 MNHEY and CDR2 SVGEGT. Study results and limitations: VDJdb-based matching was biased toward anti-spike CD8 responses and missed private and CD4 specificities.

The V gene is TRBV6-2 or TRBV6-3, the J gene TRBJ2-3, with 9 bases aligning to TRBD2. This clonotype was sampled from an adult who was a healthcare worker with PCR-confirmed SARS-CoV-2 infection or an uninfected control (not recorded which). Material for sequencing was whole blood. The CDR3 sequence is CASSYPVGLAPDADTQYF. CDR3 DNA: TGTGCCAGCAGTTACCCGGTGGGACTAGCCCCAGATGCAGATACGCAGTATTTT.